This TCR beta chain was identified in a study of monozygotic twins with cystic fibrosis. Study observations and caveats: Low clonality (median roughly 0.009) suggested a mostly naive repertoire. Monozygotic CF twin pairs shared significantly more nucleotide-identical clonotypes than unrelated CF individuals did. J usage was most co-twin-similar in 8 of 16 pairs, V in 13.

Here immunoSEQ multiplex PCR was the method, and the copy in TCRdb shows in-frame clones only, minus some. The sample has about 9,100 clones, about 89% seen once. In the case of this clone: The antigen remains undetermined.

Germline V gives CDR1 MNHEY, CDR2 SVGAGI. The CDR3 is 15 amino acids. The germline V and J ends were trimmed by 4 bases and 0 bases, with 12 bases remaining between them. The chain uses TRBV6-5 and TRBJ1-1, with D perhaps matching TRBD1 (6 bases). The receptor comes from a boy aged 2 to 10 with cystic fibrosis. The sequencing input was blood. The DNA for the CDR3 is TGTGCCAGCAGTTCAGGACAGTGGGTGAACACTGAAGCTTTCTTT. It translates to CASSSGQWVNTEAFF.